Listed below are T cell receptor beta chains from one sample, sequenced in a study of technical replicates of blood from a few donors. Some clones are missing from TCRdb's copy, which holds only in-frame ones; the method was immunoSEQ multiplex PCR. This table has about 56,000 clones, around 96% appearing once. The source material was PBMCs. These receptors all come from a human donor in good health. Some clones in this sample may be carry-over from other donors' samples. Both conserved end residues are part of each CDR3. D genes are given only for firm matches. Some rows mark clone size as missing; the rest say once, few, many or name a class of expanded clone.

size,V,J,D,CDR3,DNA
-,TRBV6-5,TRBJ2-6,-,CATRGSGANVLTF,TGTGCGACCCGGGGGTCTGGGGCCAACGTCCTGACTTTC
-,TRBV7-2,TRBJ2-7,-,CASRPGQTTYEQYF,TGTGCCAGCAGACCCGGACAGACTACCTACGAGCAGTACTTC
-,TRBV27,TRBJ2-2,TRBD1,CASSIRTGGKGGELFF,TGTGCCAGCAGTATCCGGACAGGGGGCAAAGGCGGGGAGCTGTTTTTT
-,TRBV11-2,TRBJ2-1,TRBD2,CASSLDWAGVYNEQFF,TGTGCCAGCAGCTTAGATTGGGCGGGAGTCTACAATGAGCAGTTCTTC
-,TRBV7-6,TRBJ1-4,-,CASSLRTEVNEKLFF,TGTGCCAGCAGCCTCCGGACAGAAGTTAATGAAAAACTGTTTTTT
once,TRBV6-1,TRBJ1-3,-,CASSEVRGNTIYF,TGTGCCAGCAGTGAGGTGAGAGGAAACACCATATATTTT
-,TRBV19,TRBJ2-1,TRBD1,CASSIRTGGFEQFF,TGTGCCAGTAGTATAAGGACAGGGGGCTTTGAGCAGTTCTTC
-,TRBV7-2,TRBJ1-1,-,CASSLGAVTTLAFF,TGTGCCAGCAGCTTAGGGGCAGTGACTACCCTAGCTTTCTTT
-,TRBV30,TRBJ1-6,-,CAWSRQGYSPLHF,TGTGCCTGGAGTAGGCAGGGATACTCACCCCTCCACTTT
-,TRBV27,TRBJ1-6,-,CASTHLGTQYSPLHF,TGTGCCAGCACACACCTGGGGACTCAATACTCACCCCTCCACTTT
-,TRBV27,TRBJ1-1,TRBD1,CASSQGAGTEAFF,TGTGCCAGCAGTCAGGGGGCTGGTACTGAAGCTTTCTTT
-,TRBV7-2,TRBJ1-2,TRBD1,CASSLHRGNYGYTF,TGTGCCAGCAGCTTACACAGGGGAAACTATGGCTACACCTTC
-,TRBV6-4,TRBJ1-5,-,CASGTKPGIYSNQPQHF,TGTGCCAGCGGTACTAAGCCAGGGATTTATAGCAATCAGCCCCAGCATTTT
-,TRBV19,TRBJ1-5,-,CATGSQEPQHF,TGTGCCACAGGCTCCCAGGAGCCCCAGCATTTT
-,TRBV7-2,TRBJ2-7,TRBD1,CASSFTNRGLSYEQYF,TGTGCCAGCAGCTTCACCAACAGGGGGCTCTCCTACGAGCAGTACTTC
-,TRBV5-1,TRBJ2-3,-,CASSLIGGPGDTQYF,TGCGCCAGCAGCTTGATCGGGGGGCCAGGAGATACGCAGTATTTT
-,TRBV30,TRBJ2-3,-,CAWSVRDTQYF,TGTGCCTGGAGTGTGCGAGATACGCAGTATTTT
-,TRBV9,TRBJ1-5,-,CASSVDGGYNQPQHF,TGTGCCAGCAGCGTAGATGGGGGCTATAATCAGCCCCAGCATTTT
-,TRBV7-2,TRBJ1-2,TRBD1,CASSLDRDGGGYTF,TGTGCCAGCAGCCTTGACAGGGACGGCGGTGGCTACACCTTC
-,TRBV25-1,TRBJ2-7,TRBD1,CASSDRTGAYEQYF,TGTGCCAGCAGTGATCGGACAGGAGCCTACGAGCAGTACTTC
-,TRBV9,TRBJ2-7,TRBD2,CASSVGGGLAYEQYF,TGTGCCAGCAGCGTAGGGGGAGGGCTAGCCTACGAGCAGTACTTC
once,TRBV7-3,TRBJ2-1,-,CASSFQAGLGNEQFF,TGTGCCAGCAGCTTTCAGGCAGGGTTGGGCAATGAGCAGTTCTTC
-,TRBV29-1,TRBJ2-5,-,CSVRVYQETQYF,TGCAGCGTTCGGGTGTACCAAGAGACCCAGTACTTC